This T cell receptor beta chain was sequenced in a study of shared clonotypes between healthy human individuals. General study points: Genetic and exposure-history diversity was limited by the small donor number. It was the non-shared clonotypes that had lower generation probabilities than clonotypes shared by all four donors.

The DNA input per sorted-subset replicate PCR was around 200 ng, corresponding to some 30,000 T cell genomes. The protocol was immunoSEQ multiplex PCR, while the TCRdb copy is restricted to in-frame clones and leaves out a portion. The sample lists 750,000 to 1,000,000 clones, 80% to 95% occurring once. Deletions cut 8 bases from V and 7 bases from J, with 12 bases between. Germline CDR1 and CDR2: MNHEY and SMNVEV (reference sequence). There are 12 residues in the CDR3. Cells designated naive CD8 were CD45RO-negative and were positively selected for CCR7, with terminally differentiated effector memory CD45RA+ cells excluded. In the case of this clone: Its antigen is not identified.

The clonotype comes from a young man in good health. Input material: naive CD8+ T cells sorted from blood. This chain connects TRBV27 to TRBJ2-1; D perhaps matches TRBD2 (5 bases). The CDR3 bases are TGTGCCAGCCGCGGGCTTTCGAATGAGCAGTTCTTC. Translation: CASRGLSNEQFF.